These 8 T cell receptor beta chains share one sample of origin, sequenced in a study of T cells expressing NK-cell markers. TCRdb derives one entry per CDR3 protein from the 5' RACE reads, leaving out DNA. Its listing shows fewer than 200,000 distinct CDR3 sequences. The sequenced material came from blood T cells: a sorted CD56 or NKG2C T cell subset, CD4+ or CD8+ T cells, or bulk PBMC T cells (not recorded which). Source of these receptors: a woman between 18 and 70 years old in good health.

The chain is built from TRBV10-3 and TRBJ2-7; the TCRdb call, TRBD1, lacks DNA for checking. Germline CDR1 is ENHRY and CDR2 is SYGVKD. This CDR3 is built from 15 residues. The CDR3 spells CAISESHRERDEQYF.

The chain couples TRBV15 to TRBJ2-1; without DNA, the TCRdb call of TRBD2 cannot be checked. The CDR3 covers 15 residues. The germline CDR1 and CDR2 sequences are LNHNV and YYDKDF (reference sequence). The CDR3 sequence: CATSRGAEGHNEQFF.

The chain uses TRBV7-2 and TRBJ2-5; TCRdb proposes TRBD1, but this gene call is untestable without DNA. The CDR3 contains 17 residues. Germline assignment: CDR1 SGHTA and CDR2 FQGNSA. This CDR3 is CASSLEYTGALGETQYF.

The chain carries TRBV13 and TRBJ1-4; as DNA is missing, the TRBD1 call by TCRdb cannot be tested. CDR3 length equals 13 residues. The germline V gene encodes CDR1 PRHDT and CDR2 FYEKMQ (reference sequence). The CDR3 sequence is CASSKTGPEKLFF.

The CDR3 here is CASSPDSDNYSPLHF. The rearrangement joins TRBV5-1 to TRBJ1-6; checking the TCRdb D call of TRBD1 is not possible without DNA. Germline CDR1 reads SGHRS; CDR2 reads YFSETQ. The CDR3 sequence is 15 residues long.

This chain connects TRBV4-1 to TRBJ2-4; the TCRdb D gene call, TRBD2, has no DNA to confirm it. The V gene's germline CDR1 is MGHRA and CDR2 YSYEKL. The CDR3 runs to 16 residues. The CDR3 sequence is CASSQDYTATRDIQYF.

This rearrangement joins TRBV11-2 to TRBJ2-3; the TRBD2 assignment by TCRdb is unverifiable without DNA. Germline assignment: CDR1 SGHAT and CDR2 FQNNGV. The CDR3 contains 16 residues. CDR3 sequence: CASSHLLAGAADTQYF.

The rearrangement uses TRBV11-1 and TRBJ2-3; the TRBD2 assignment by TCRdb is unverifiable without DNA. The germline CDR1 and CDR2 sequences are SGHAT and FQDESV (reference sequence). This CDR3 comprises 19 residues. This CDR3 reads CASSPRRLAGGWSTDTQYF. Complete variable domain (other parts from reference TRBV11-1 and TRBJ2-3): EAEVAQSPRYKITEKSQAVAFWCDPISGHATLYWYRQILGQGPELLVQFQDESVVDDSQLPKDRFSAERLKGVDSTLKIQPAELGDSAMYLCASSPRRLAGGWSTDTQYFGPGTRLTVL.